A selection of T cell receptor beta chains follows, all from one sample in a study of cytotoxic CD8 clonotypes in ibrutinib-treated CLL. Repertoires were generated with immunoSEQ multiplex PCR, while TCRdb's copy carries only in-frame clones and drops some. The sample carries 150,000 to 200,000 clones, about 88% recorded once. The starting material was PBMCs, obtained at disease progression, from a patient treated with ibrutinib. The origin of the receptors is a human donor with chronic lymphocytic leukemia. The CDR3 runs from the conserved cysteine through the conserved F or W. Fields, in order: J gene, clone size, D gene, V gene, CDR3 protein, CDR3 DNA. The D gene is left open where the match is weak. The size field is filled for only some rows; it gives once, few, many or a size class.

TRBJ2-7,.,.,TRBV7-9,CASSFGEYEQYF,TGTGCCAGCAGCTTCGGAGAATACGAGCAGTACTTC
TRBJ1-2,.,.,TRBV13,CASSESPKRGYGYTF,TGTGCCAGCAGCGAATCGCCAAAAAGGGGCTATGGCTACACCTTC
TRBJ1-2,.,.,TRBV6-1,CASGNAGEAGYTF,TGTGCCAGCGGAAATGCGGGAGAGGCTGGCTACACCTTC
TRBJ1-5,.,.,TRBV19,CASSKAPMLYSNQPQHF,TGTGCCAGTAGTAAGGCGCCGATGTTATATAGCAATCAGCCCCAGCATTTT
TRBJ1-4,.,.,TRBV2,CASRKDRTNEKLFF,TGTGCCAGCAGAAAGGACAGAACTAATGAAAAACTGTTTTTT
TRBJ2-7,.,.,TRBV7-6,CASSSKTPRGAGLYEQYF,TGTGCCAGCAGCTCAAAAACCCCCCGGGGGGCAGGGCTCTACGAGCAGTACTTC
TRBJ1-3,.,.,TRBV5-4,CASSLGTPSGNTIYF,TGTGCCAGCAGCTTGGGGACACCTTCTGGAAACACCATATATTTT
TRBJ2-7,.,.,TRBV6-1,CASKGSGTPITKQYF,TGTGCCAGCAAGGGTTCGGGGACCCCTATTACGAAGCAGTACTTC
TRBJ1-1,few,TRBD1,TRBV2,CASRGDRGIEAFF,TGTGCCAGCAGGGGGGACAGGGGGATTGAAGCTTTCTTT
TRBJ2-6,.,TRBD2,TRBV5-4,CASSWGSGGSPSGANVLTF,TGTGCCAGCAGCTGGGGGAGCGGGGGGAGCCCCTCTGGGGCCAACGTCCTGACTTTC
TRBJ2-3,.,TRBD2,TRBV7-9,CASSSGAVGTSGRRDTQYF,TGTGCCAGCAGCTCGGGGGCAGTGGGGACTAGCGGGAGAAGAGATACGCAGTATTTT
TRBJ1-3,once,.,TRBV9,CASSSGSGPGNTIYF,TGTGCCAGCAGCTCAGGGTCAGGGCCTGGAAACACCATATATTTT
TRBJ2-1,.,.,TRBV6-4,CASSDEQKDEQFF,TGTGCCAGCAGTGACGAGCAGAAGGATGAGCAGTTCTTC
TRBJ2-7,.,.,TRBV29-1,CSALSVTLPVGEQYF,TGCAGCGCTCTCAGCGTCACCCTCCCGGTGGGGGAGCAGTACTTC
TRBJ2-2,.,.,TRBV7-2,CASSLFEPGLGELFF,TGTGCCAGCAGCTTATTTGAGCCAGGGCTGGGGGAGCTGTTTTTT
TRBJ2-5,.,.,TRBV7-2,CASSPPGLGETQYF,TGTGCCAGCAGCCCGCCGGGTCTCGGGGAGACCCAGTACTTC
TRBJ2-1,.,TRBD2,TRBV29-1,CSVILAGGANEQFF,TGCAGTGTCATACTAGCGGGAGGTGCAAATGAGCAGTTCTTC
TRBJ1-2,.,TRBD1,TRBV28,CASSYGTGFYYGYTF,TGTGCCAGCAGTTACGGGACAGGGTTTTACTATGGCTACACCTTC
TRBJ2-2,.,.,TRBV30,CAWSVPSRSGELFF,TGTGCCTGGAGTGTACCGTCCCGCTCCGGGGAGCTGTTTTTT
TRBJ1-2,few,.,TRBV4-1,CASRLRDTGYGYTF,TGCGCCAGCAGACTACGGGACACCGGCTATGGCTACACCTTC
TRBJ2-1,.,TRBD2,TRBV7-6,CASSLTSRSYNEQFF,TGTGCCAGCAGCCTGACTAGCCGATCCTACAATGAGCAGTTCTTC
TRBJ1-1,.,.,TRBV4-2,CASSQDRGNTEAFF,TGTGCCAGCAGCCAAGACAGGGGGAACACTGAAGCTTTCTTT
TRBJ2-1,.,.,TRBV6-1,CASTRSEASYNEQFF,TGTGCCAGCACCCGATCCGAGGCGTCTTACAATGAGCAGTTCTTC